The clone carrying this T cell receptor beta chain has just a few counts. Participants came from about 24 US areas, aged about 18 to 100 years. This sample is drawn from a study of blood T cell repertoires in COVID-19. Sequenced by immunoSEQ multiplex PCR; TCRdb stores in-frame clones only, minus some. The data hold about 300,000 clones, with 86% observed a single time. CDR3 size: 14 residues. After removal of 6 bases from V and 4 bases from J, the junction contained 4 bases not matched to a gene. CDR1 KGHSH and CDR2 LQKENI come from the germline V gene. Material: PBMCs or T cells enriched from blood (not recorded which). The sequence was collected from a woman aged 18-29 years who had recovered from COVID-19. V usage is TRBV18 and J usage is TRBJ1-2, with 11 bases that match TRBD1. CDR3 protein: CASSAGTGGYGYTF. The CDR3 nucleotides are TGTGCCAGCTCCGCCGGGACAGGGGGCTATGGCTACACCTTC.